The 2 T cell receptor beta chains in this list originate from one sample, sequenced in a study of early T cells in non-severe SARS-CoV-2 infection. TCRdb redid the calling of the 5' RACE reads with MiXCR, one entry per CDR3 protein. The sample includes tens of thousands of distinct CDR3 sequences, 11% of them seen just once. The sample taken for sequencing was whole blood. These receptors were obtained from an adult who was a healthcare worker with PCR-confirmed SARS-CoV-2 infection or an uninfected control (not recorded which).

This clonotype was seen many times. The rearrangement links TRBV12-3 or TRBV12-4 to TRBJ2-1; D may be TRBD1 (5 bases). The CDR3 length is 15 residues. The V end lost 2 bases, the J end lost 5 bases, and 13 bases lay between the germline ends. CDR3 coding DNA: TGTGCCAGCAGTTTATGGGGAAGGGGTAACAATGAGCAGTTCTTC. Protein product: CASSLWGRGNNEQFF.

The V call is TRBV19, the J call TRBJ2-6, with 7 bases that match TRBD1. This CDR3 spans 17 amino acids. The V gene's germline CDR1 is LNHDA and CDR2 SQIVND (reference sequence). After removal of 3 bases from V and 0 bases from J, the junction contained 5 bases not matched to a gene. CDR3 in DNA: TGTGCCAGTAGTATGAGACAGGGCGACTCTGGGGCCAACGTCCTGACTTTC. Encoded protein: CASSMRQGDSGANVLTF.